The text below deals with one T cell receptor (beta chain). UMIs accompanied the 5'RACE template switching by which TCR beta cDNA was made. TCRdb reanalyzed the 5' RACE reads, giving one entry per CDR3 protein sequence and no DNA. This table holds some 280,000 distinct CDR3 sequences. The CDR3 has 14 residues. Germline V CDR1 and CDR2: LGHDT, YNNKEL (reference sequence). This sample stems from a study of T cells expressing NK-cell markers. The origin of this receptor is a man between 18 and 29 years old in good health. The chain links TRBV3-1 to TRBJ1-5. Sequencing was done on a sample of blood T cells: a sorted CD56 or NKG2C T cell subset, CD4+ or CD8+ T cells, or bulk PBMC T cells (not recorded which). This chain's CDR3 is CASSRGSGNQPQHF.